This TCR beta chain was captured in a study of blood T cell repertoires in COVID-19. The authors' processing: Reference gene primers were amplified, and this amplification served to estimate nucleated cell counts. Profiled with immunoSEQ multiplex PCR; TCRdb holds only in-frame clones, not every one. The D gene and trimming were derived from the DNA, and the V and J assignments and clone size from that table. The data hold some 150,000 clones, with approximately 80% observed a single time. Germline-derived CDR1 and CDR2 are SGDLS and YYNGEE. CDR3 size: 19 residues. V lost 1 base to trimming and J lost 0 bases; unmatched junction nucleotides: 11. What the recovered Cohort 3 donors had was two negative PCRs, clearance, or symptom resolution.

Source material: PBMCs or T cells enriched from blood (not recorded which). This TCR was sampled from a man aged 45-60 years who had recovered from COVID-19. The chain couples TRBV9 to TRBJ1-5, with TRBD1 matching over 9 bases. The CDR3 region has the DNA TGTGCCAGCAGCGTAACTCCGGGACAGGGCTCTTATAGCAATCAGCCCCAGCATTTT. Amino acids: CASSVTPGQGSYSNQPQHF.